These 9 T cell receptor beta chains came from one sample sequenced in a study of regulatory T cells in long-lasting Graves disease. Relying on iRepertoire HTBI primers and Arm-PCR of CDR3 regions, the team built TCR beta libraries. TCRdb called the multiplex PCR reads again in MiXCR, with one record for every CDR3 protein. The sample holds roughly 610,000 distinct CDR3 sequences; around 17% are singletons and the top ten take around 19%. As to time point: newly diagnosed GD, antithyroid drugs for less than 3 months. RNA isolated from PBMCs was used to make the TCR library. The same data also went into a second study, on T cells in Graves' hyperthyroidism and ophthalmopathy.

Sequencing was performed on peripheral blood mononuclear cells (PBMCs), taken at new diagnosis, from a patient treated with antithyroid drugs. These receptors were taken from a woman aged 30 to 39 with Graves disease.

CDR3 in DNA: TGTGCCAGCACCCCGGCAGTCCTAACTTCCTCTGGAAACACCATATATTTT. Protein product: CASTPAVLTSSGNTIYF. The chain has TRBV28 and TRBJ1-3; D unclear. The V end was cut by 7 bases, the J end by 0 bases, with 19 bases between. Looked up from germline, CDR1 is MDHEN and CDR2 is SYDVKM. This CDR3 comprises 17 residues.

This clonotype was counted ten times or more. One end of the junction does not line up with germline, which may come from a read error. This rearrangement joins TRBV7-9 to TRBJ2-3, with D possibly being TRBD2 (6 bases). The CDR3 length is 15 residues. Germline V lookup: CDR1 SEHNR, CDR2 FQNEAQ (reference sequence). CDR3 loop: CASSLALATTDTQYF. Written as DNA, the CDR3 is TGTGCCAGCAGCCTAGCGCTAGCGACAACAGATACGCAGTATTTT.

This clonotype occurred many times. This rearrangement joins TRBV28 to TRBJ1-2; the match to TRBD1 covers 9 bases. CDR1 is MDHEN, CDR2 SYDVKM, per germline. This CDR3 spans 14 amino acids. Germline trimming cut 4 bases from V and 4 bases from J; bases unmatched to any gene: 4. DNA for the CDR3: TGTGCCAGCAGTTGGGGGACAGGGAGCTATGGCTACACCTTC. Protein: CASSWGTGSYGYTF.

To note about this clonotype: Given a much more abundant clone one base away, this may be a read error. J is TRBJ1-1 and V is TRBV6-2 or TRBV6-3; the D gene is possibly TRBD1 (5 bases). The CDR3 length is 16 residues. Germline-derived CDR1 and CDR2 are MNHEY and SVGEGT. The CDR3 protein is CASSPSTGRMNNEAFF. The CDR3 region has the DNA TGTGCCAGCAGTCCTTCGACGGGGCGCATGAACAATGAAGCTTTCTTT.

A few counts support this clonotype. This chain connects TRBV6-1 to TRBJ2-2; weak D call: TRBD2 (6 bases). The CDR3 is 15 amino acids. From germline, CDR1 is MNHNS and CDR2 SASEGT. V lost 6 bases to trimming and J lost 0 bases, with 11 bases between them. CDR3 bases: TGTGCCAGCAGGGGGGGAAGTTCGAACACCGGGGAGCTGTTTTTT. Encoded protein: CASRGGSSNTGELFF.

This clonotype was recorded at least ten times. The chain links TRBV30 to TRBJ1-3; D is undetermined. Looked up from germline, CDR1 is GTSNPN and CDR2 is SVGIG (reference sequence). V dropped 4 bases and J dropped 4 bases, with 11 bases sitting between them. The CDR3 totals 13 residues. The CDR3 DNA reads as TGTGCCTGGACCAACGATGCCGGAAACACCATATATTTT. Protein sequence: CAWTNDAGNTIYF.

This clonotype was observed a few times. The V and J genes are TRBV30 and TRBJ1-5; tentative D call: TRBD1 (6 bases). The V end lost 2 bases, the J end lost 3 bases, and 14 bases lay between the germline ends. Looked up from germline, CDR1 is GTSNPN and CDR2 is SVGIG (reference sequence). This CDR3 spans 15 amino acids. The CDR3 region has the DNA TGTGCCTGGAGTTCGGGGGCCCCTCTCAATCAGCCCCAGCATTTT. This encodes CAWSSGAPLNQPQHF.

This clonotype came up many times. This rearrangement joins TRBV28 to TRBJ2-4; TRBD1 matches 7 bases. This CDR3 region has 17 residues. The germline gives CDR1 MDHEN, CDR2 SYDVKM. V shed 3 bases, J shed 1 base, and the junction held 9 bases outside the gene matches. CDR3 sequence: CASSFRGETGAKNIQYF. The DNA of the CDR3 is TGTGCCAGCAGTTTTAGGGGCGAGACAGGGGCCAAAAACATTCAGTACTTC. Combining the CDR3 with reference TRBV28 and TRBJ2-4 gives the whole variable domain DVKVTQSSRYLVKRTGEKVFLECVQDMDHENMFWYRQDPGLGLRLIYFSYDVKMKEKGDIPEGYSVSREKKERFSLILESASTNQTSMYLCASSFRGETGAKNIQYFGAGTRLSVL.

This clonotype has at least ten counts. CDR3 amino acids: CASVGRDEKLFF. The CDR3 nucleotides read TGTGCCAGCGTAGGGAGGGATGAAAAACTGTTTTTT. This chain links TRBV12-3 or TRBV12-4 with TRBJ1-4; unclear D gene. The CDR3 spans 12 residues. Trimming pared 8 bases from V and 6 bases from J, leaving 10 bases between.